The rows below give T cell receptor beta chains drawn from one sample of a study of blood T cells in healthy people across ages. One entry per CDR3 protein results from TCRdb running MiXCR on the 5' RACE reads. The sample contains some 550,000 distinct CDR3 sequences, more than 45% of which appear only once. The sample taken for sequencing was blood. The origin of the receptors is an older man in good health. Both conserved end residues are part of each CDR3. Each record gives: J gene, V gene, D gene, clone size, CDR3 DNA, CDR3 protein. D genes are given only for firm matches. Clone size is given for some rows only: seen once, a few or many times, or a class if the clone is expanded.

j_call: TRBJ2-4
v_call: TRBV27
d_call: NA
clone_size: few
cdr3_nt: TGTGCCAGCAGCGCTAGGGACTCTGTTGGAAACATTCAGTACTTC
cdr3_aa: CASSARDSVGNIQYF

j_call: TRBJ2-1
v_call: TRBV9
d_call: TRBD1
clone_size: NA
cdr3_nt: TGTGCCAGCAGCGTTGTGGGACAGGGCTACAATGAGCAGTTCTTC
cdr3_aa: CASSVVGQGYNEQFF

j_call: TRBJ2-1
v_call: TRBV7-3
d_call: TRBD2
clone_size: NA
cdr3_nt: TGTGCCAGCAGCTTAGGGACTAGACGGGTAGGGTCCTACAATGAGCAGTTCTTC
cdr3_aa: CASSLGTRRVGSYNEQFF

j_call: TRBJ2-1
v_call: TRBV6-2/TRBV6-3
d_call: NA
clone_size: few
cdr3_nt: TGTGCCAGCAGTTACACGGACGGCTACAATGAGCAGTTCTTC
cdr3_aa: CASSYTDGYNEQFF

j_call: TRBJ2-2
v_call: TRBV7-2
d_call: NA
clone_size: NA
cdr3_nt: TGTGCCAGCAGCTTAGCGACTAGTAACACCGGGGAGCTGTTTTTT
cdr3_aa: CASSLATSNTGELFF

j_call: TRBJ2-3
v_call: TRBV10-3
d_call: TRBD2
clone_size: few
cdr3_nt: TGTGCCATCAGTGGGAATCGGGGCTACGCGGGGGGGCGTACAGATACGCAGTATTTT
cdr3_aa: CAISGNRGYAGGRTDTQYF

j_call: TRBJ2-1
v_call: TRBV4-3
d_call: NA
clone_size: NA
cdr3_nt: TGCGCCAGCAGAGTGACCCTAGGGTGGAATGAGCAGTTCTTC
cdr3_aa: CASRVTLGWNEQFF

j_call: TRBJ2-5
v_call: TRBV7-3
d_call: NA
clone_size: few
cdr3_nt: TGTGCCAGCTCGCGGGGCAGAGAGGAGACCCAGTACTTC
cdr3_aa: CASSRGREETQYF

j_call: TRBJ2-2
v_call: TRBV18
d_call: NA
clone_size: NA
cdr3_nt: TGTGCCAGCTCATCACAAAACCCGTACGTCACCGGGGAGCTGTTTTTT
cdr3_aa: CASSSQNPYVTGELFF

j_call: TRBJ2-2
v_call: TRBV6-6
d_call: NA
clone_size: few
cdr3_nt: TGTGCCAGCAGTTACTCGAGCGCCGGGGAGCTGTTTTTT
cdr3_aa: CASSYSSAGELFF

j_call: TRBJ2-7
v_call: TRBV6-1
d_call: NA
clone_size: NA
cdr3_nt: TGTGCCAGCCTTTCCTCGGACTACCCGGAGTACTTC
cdr3_aa: CASLSSDYPEYF

j_call: TRBJ2-3
v_call: TRBV12-5
d_call: NA
clone_size: NA
cdr3_nt: TGTGCTAGTGGTTTCGGGACCGATGCCTACACAGATACGCAGTATTTT
cdr3_aa: CASGFGTDAYTDTQYF

j_call: TRBJ2-1
v_call: TRBV5-1
d_call: TRBD1
clone_size: NA
cdr3_nt: TGCGCCAGCAGCGCCTCCGGGACAGTCAATGAGCAGTTCTTC
cdr3_aa: CASSASGTVNEQFF

j_call: TRBJ1-2
v_call: TRBV30
d_call: NA
clone_size: NA
cdr3_nt: TGTGCCTGGAGGATGACCTCGACGGGCTATGGCTACACCTTC
cdr3_aa: CAWRMTSTGYGYTF

j_call: TRBJ2-3
v_call: TRBV6-2/TRBV6-3
d_call: NA
clone_size: few
cdr3_nt: TGTGCCAGCAGTTTTCGACAAAAGTTGGATACGCAGTATTTT
cdr3_aa: CASSFRQKLDTQYF

j_call: TRBJ1-1
v_call: TRBV6-6
d_call: TRBD1
clone_size: many
cdr3_nt: TGTGCCAGCAGGAGGGACAGGGTGGCGGTCACTGAAGCTTTCTTT
cdr3_aa: CASRRDRVAVTEAFF

j_call: TRBJ2-3
v_call: TRBV7-2
d_call: TRBD2
clone_size: few
cdr3_nt: TGTGCCAGCAGCTTAGCGAAGCGGGAGTCAGATACGCAGTATTTT
cdr3_aa: CASSLAKRESDTQYF

j_call: TRBJ1-4
v_call: TRBV7-9
d_call: NA
clone_size: few
cdr3_nt: TGTGCCAGCAGCCCGGACAGTGTTAATGAAAAACTGTTTTTT
cdr3_aa: CASSPDSVNEKLFF

j_call: TRBJ2-7
v_call: TRBV27
d_call: NA
clone_size: NA
cdr3_nt: TGTGCCAGCAGTTTATCATCCCTAACGATCTCCTACGAGCAGTACTTC
cdr3_aa: CASSLSSLTISYEQYF

j_call: TRBJ1-1
v_call: TRBV5-1
d_call: NA
clone_size: NA
cdr3_nt: TGCGCCAGCAGCTACCCCAGGGACACTGAAGCTTTCTTT
cdr3_aa: CASSYPRDTEAFF

j_call: TRBJ2-1
v_call: TRBV10-3
d_call: TRBD2
clone_size: NA
cdr3_nt: TGTGCCATCAGTAAGACTAGCGGGACCTCCTACAATGAGCAGTTCTTC
cdr3_aa: CAISKTSGTSYNEQFF

j_call: TRBJ2-5
v_call: TRBV6-6
d_call: NA
clone_size: many
cdr3_nt: TGTGCCAGCAGTTTACTTGGGGTACCGGGGGAACAAGAGACCCAGTACTTC
cdr3_aa: CASSLLGVPGEQETQYF

j_call: TRBJ2-7
v_call: TRBV7-2
d_call: NA
clone_size: NA
cdr3_nt: TGTGCCAGCAACCCGGACCGGGCTGGCGAGCAGTACTTC
cdr3_aa: CASNPDRAGEQYF

j_call: TRBJ2-7
v_call: TRBV27
d_call: NA
clone_size: NA
cdr3_nt: TGTGCCAGCAGTATTCGAGGGGGTTCCCTCTACGAGCAGTACTTC
cdr3_aa: CASSIRGGSLYEQYF

j_call: TRBJ2-7
v_call: TRBV6-5
d_call: NA
clone_size: many
cdr3_nt: TGTGCCAGCAGTCGAGTCGGGTCACTCGGCGAGCAGTACTTC
cdr3_aa: CASSRVGSLGEQYF

j_call: TRBJ2-5
v_call: TRBV21-1
d_call: NA
clone_size: NA
cdr3_nt: TGTGCCAGCAGCCCAATAACGAAAGAGACCCAGTACTTC
cdr3_aa: CASSPITKETQYF

j_call: TRBJ2-1
v_call: TRBV6-5
d_call: TRBD2
clone_size: many
cdr3_nt: TGTGCCAGCAAGAAACTAGCGGGGAGCTCCTACAATGAGCAGTTCTTC
cdr3_aa: CASKKLAGSSYNEQFF

j_call: TRBJ1-4
v_call: TRBV30
d_call: TRBD1
clone_size: few
cdr3_nt: TGTGCCTGGAGTGCGGACAGGGCGCGTCAAGCGGGTGAAAAACTGTTTTTT
cdr3_aa: CAWSADRARQAGEKLFF

j_call: TRBJ1-5
v_call: TRBV29-1
d_call: NA
clone_size: NA
cdr3_nt: TGCAGCGTTGAGTGGGGCGGCGGTCAGCCCCAGCATTTT
cdr3_aa: CSVEWGGGQPQHF

j_call: TRBJ2-1
v_call: TRBV9
d_call: TRBD2
clone_size: NA
cdr3_nt: TGTGCCAGCAGCGCGGGACTAGCGGGGATGTACAATGAGCAGTTCTTC
cdr3_aa: CASSAGLAGMYNEQFF

j_call: TRBJ2-1
v_call: TRBV4-2
d_call: NA
clone_size: NA
cdr3_nt: TGTGCCAGCAGCCCCGGTATCTCTGGAGGGCCGGGCAATGAGCAGTTCTTC
cdr3_aa: CASSPGISGGPGNEQFF

j_call: TRBJ2-1
v_call: TRBV7-2
d_call: TRBD2
clone_size: few
cdr3_nt: TGTGCCAGCAGCCTGGGACTAGCGGGAGCGCAGTTCTTC
cdr3_aa: CASSLGLAGAQFF

j_call: TRBJ2-5
v_call: TRBV7-2
d_call: NA
clone_size: few
cdr3_nt: TGTGCCAGCAGCTTATTCCCCATGTTGGGAAGCCAAGAGACCCAGTACTTC
cdr3_aa: CASSLFPMLGSQETQYF

j_call: TRBJ2-7
v_call: TRBV3-1
d_call: TRBD2
clone_size: few
cdr3_nt: TGTGCCAGCAGCCACGCTAGGACTAGCGGGTCCTACGAGCAGTACTTC
cdr3_aa: CASSHARTSGSYEQYF

j_call: TRBJ2-1
v_call: TRBV6-5
d_call: NA
clone_size: few
cdr3_nt: TGTGCCAGCAGTTACTCAGGGCCCAGTGATAATGAGCAGTTCTTC
cdr3_aa: CASSYSGPSDNEQFF

j_call: TRBJ1-6
v_call: TRBV11-2
d_call: NA
clone_size: NA
cdr3_nt: TGTGCCAGCAGCTTTGGCAGGGAGGGGTCACCCCTCCACTTT
cdr3_aa: CASSFGREGSPLHF

j_call: TRBJ2-7
v_call: TRBV6-5
d_call: NA
clone_size: many
cdr3_nt: TGTGCCAGCAGTTACTCCGCCAGTACCTACGAGCAGTACTTC
cdr3_aa: CASSYSASTYEQYF